Listed below are T cell receptor beta chains from one sample, sequenced in a study of molecular identifiers for immune sequencing clone quantification. TCRdb itself ran the PCR reads through MiXCR, one entry per CDR3 protein. Of over 300,000 distinct CDR3 sequences listed, over 20% are singletons. Sequenced input: naive CD8+ T cells from blood, with Jurkat cell RNA spiked in. The source of these receptors is a human donor in good health. Some libraries in this study had Jurkat cell RNA spiked in. Both conserved end residues are part of each CDR3. The order of the fields is CDR3 DNA, CDR3 protein, V gene, J gene, D gene, clone size. The D gene is left open where the match is weak. Only some rows state a clone size, as once, few, many or a class for expanded clones.

cdr3_nt: TGTGCCAGCCGCGGACTTATGAACACTGAAGCTTTCTTT; cdr3_aa: CASRGLMNTEAFF; v_call: TRBV7-9; j_call: TRBJ1-1; d_call: -; clone_size: many
cdr3_nt: TGTGCCTGGAGTTTAGGGGGAGAGACCCAGTACTTC; cdr3_aa: CAWSLGGETQYF; v_call: TRBV30; j_call: TRBJ2-5; d_call: -; clone_size: many
cdr3_nt: TGTGCCAGCAGCCCGCATGGGGCGACTCCCAACACCGGGGAGCTGTTTTTT; cdr3_aa: CASSPHGATPNTGELFF; v_call: TRBV7-9; j_call: TRBJ2-2; d_call: -; clone_size: -
cdr3_nt: TGTGCCAGCAGTGAATATTACGGCGACGAGCAGTACTTC; cdr3_aa: CASSEYYGDEQYF; v_call: TRBV25-1; j_call: TRBJ2-7; d_call: -; clone_size: -
cdr3_nt: TGTGCCAGCAGCCTTCTAGTGGACTCTCCCCCCCATGAGCAGTTCTTC; cdr3_aa: CASSLLVDSPPHEQFF; v_call: TRBV28; j_call: TRBJ2-1; d_call: -; clone_size: many
cdr3_nt: TGTGCCAGCAGCCGGCGGGGGGTCACTGAAGCTTTCTTT; cdr3_aa: CASSRRGVTEAFF; v_call: TRBV14; j_call: TRBJ1-1; d_call: -; clone_size: -
cdr3_nt: TGTGCCAGCAGAAAGACAGTAAGGGCAGATACGCAGTATTTT; cdr3_aa: CASRKTVRADTQYF; v_call: TRBV6-5; j_call: TRBJ2-3; d_call: -; clone_size: few
cdr3_nt: TGTGCCAGCAGCTTGATAGGGTCACCATACAATGAGCAGTTCTTC; cdr3_aa: CASSLIGSPYNEQFF; v_call: TRBV7-2; j_call: TRBJ2-1; d_call: -; clone_size: many
cdr3_nt: TGTGCCAGCAGCCCGAGTCACGGGGACGGAGGATCATACACTGAAGCTTTCTTT; cdr3_aa: CASSPSHGDGGSYTEAFF; v_call: TRBV3-1; j_call: TRBJ1-1; d_call: -; clone_size: -
cdr3_nt: TGTGCCAGCAGTCAGAGACTAGCGGGGATATCTATGTACAATGAGCAGTTCTTC; cdr3_aa: CASSQRLAGISMYNEQFF; v_call: TRBV2; j_call: TRBJ2-1; d_call: TRBD2; clone_size: many
cdr3_nt: TGTGCCACCCAAGACGGACAGGGGGCTTCGGATACGCAGTATTTT; cdr3_aa: CATQDGQGASDTQYF; v_call: TRBV24-1; j_call: TRBJ2-3; d_call: TRBD1; clone_size: many
cdr3_nt: TGTGCCAGCAGACTCTTTGGTACAGATACGCAGTATTTT; cdr3_aa: CASRLFGTDTQYF; v_call: TRBV7-2; j_call: TRBJ2-3; d_call: -; clone_size: many
cdr3_nt: TGTGCCAGCAGCGGTAAGGGTACGCAGTATTTT; cdr3_aa: CASSGKGTQYF; v_call: TRBV9; j_call: TRBJ2-3; d_call: -; clone_size: few
cdr3_nt: TGTGCCACCAGTGTGAAAACTAGCGTCGTGGGTGTCACAGAGACCCAGTACTTC; cdr3_aa: CATSVKTSVVGVTETQYF; v_call: TRBV24-1; j_call: TRBJ2-5; d_call: TRBD2; clone_size: few
cdr3_nt: TGTGCCAGCAGTGAATCGGGGCCTAACACCGGGGAGCTGTTTTTT; cdr3_aa: CASSESGPNTGELFF; v_call: TRBV2; j_call: TRBJ2-2; d_call: -; clone_size: few
cdr3_nt: TGTGCCAGCAGTTACAACGGCAGGGGGCGAGACGAGCAGTACTTC; cdr3_aa: CASSYNGRGRDEQYF; v_call: TRBV6-6; j_call: TRBJ2-7; d_call: TRBD1; clone_size: many
cdr3_nt: TGTGCCAGCAGTTTAGTCGCGGGGGCCCCCGATGAGCAGTTCTTC; cdr3_aa: CASSLVAGAPDEQFF; v_call: TRBV28; j_call: TRBJ2-1; d_call: -; clone_size: many
cdr3_nt: TGCAGCGCAAACGGACAGGCGTTCCCGCAAGAGACCCAGTACTTC; cdr3_aa: CSANGQAFPQETQYF; v_call: TRBV29-1; j_call: TRBJ2-5; d_call: TRBD1; clone_size: many
cdr3_nt: TGTGCCAGTCAGGGACAGGGCAACACCGGGGAGCTGTTTTTT; cdr3_aa: CASQGQGNTGELFF; v_call: TRBV12-3/TRBV12-4; j_call: TRBJ2-2; d_call: TRBD1; clone_size: -
cdr3_nt: TGCGCCAGCAGCCGCGGCGTGACAGGATATGGTGAAAAACTGTTTTTT; cdr3_aa: CASSRGVTGYGEKLFF; v_call: TRBV4-3; j_call: TRBJ1-4; d_call: -; clone_size: many
cdr3_nt: TGCGCCAGCAGCCAAGAACGCGGCCGTCCTTCCATGAAAACTGAAGCTTTCTTT; cdr3_aa: CASSQERGRPSMKTEAFF; v_call: TRBV4-3; j_call: TRBJ1-1; d_call: -; clone_size: -
cdr3_nt: TGTGCCAGCAGCTCCTCACTAGCGGGGGCCGCCGGTTCCTACGAGCAGTACTTC; cdr3_aa: CASSSSLAGAAGSYEQYF; v_call: TRBV5-5; j_call: TRBJ2-7; d_call: TRBD2; clone_size: many
cdr3_nt: TGTGCCAGCAGTTTCGGAAACACCATATATTTT; cdr3_aa: CASSFGNTIYF; v_call: TRBV12-3/TRBV12-4; j_call: TRBJ1-3; d_call: -; clone_size: -
cdr3_nt: TGTGCCATCAGTGATACCGGACAGGCAGATACGCAGTATTTT; cdr3_aa: CAISDTGQADTQYF; v_call: TRBV10-3; j_call: TRBJ2-3; d_call: TRBD1; clone_size: -
cdr3_nt: TGTGCCAGCAGCCAAGGGACAGGGAGGAGCAATCAGCCCCAGCATTTT; cdr3_aa: CASSQGTGRSNQPQHF; v_call: TRBV3-1; j_call: TRBJ1-5; d_call: TRBD1; clone_size: many
cdr3_nt: TGTGCCAGCACCCATGGTAGCGGGGGAGATACGCAGTATTTT; cdr3_aa: CASTHGSGGDTQYF; v_call: TRBV27; j_call: TRBJ2-3; d_call: TRBD2; clone_size: -
cdr3_nt: TGTGCCAGCAGATCCGGTCTGGCAGCTTTCTTT; cdr3_aa: CASRSGLAAFF; v_call: TRBV6-2/TRBV6-3; j_call: TRBJ1-1; d_call: -; clone_size: many
cdr3_nt: TGTGCCAGCAGCTTAGTGGGACCCATCGGGTACACCGGGGAGCTGTTTTTT; cdr3_aa: CASSLVGPIGYTGELFF; v_call: TRBV7-8; j_call: TRBJ2-2; d_call: -; clone_size: once
cdr3_nt: TGTGCCGGCAGTCGGGACTCCTACGAGCAGTACTTC; cdr3_aa: CAGSRDSYEQYF; v_call: TRBV12-3/TRBV12-4; j_call: TRBJ2-7; d_call: -; clone_size: -
cdr3_nt: TGTGCCAGCAGCCAAGATGGTATCGGGACAGGTTACGAGCAGTACTTC; cdr3_aa: CASSQDGIGTGYEQYF; v_call: TRBV3-1; j_call: TRBJ2-7; d_call: TRBD1; clone_size: -
cdr3_nt: TGTGCCAGCAGTTCTAGCGCCACTAGCACAGATACGCAGTATTTT; cdr3_aa: CASSSSATSTDTQYF; v_call: TRBV12-3/TRBV12-4; j_call: TRBJ2-3; d_call: -; clone_size: -
cdr3_nt: TGTGCCAGCAGTCCTTCCCTGGGGGAGCAGCTCTTC; cdr3_aa: CASSPSLGEQLF; v_call: TRBV12-3/TRBV12-4; j_call: TRBJ2-1; d_call: -; clone_size: -
cdr3_nt: TGTGCCAGCAGTTTACCCTGGGGGAGGGCTAAAACCGGGGAGCTGTTTTTT; cdr3_aa: CASSLPWGRAKTGELFF; v_call: TRBV12-3/TRBV12-4; j_call: TRBJ2-2; d_call: TRBD2; clone_size: few
cdr3_nt: TGTGCCAGCAGTGAGGGGATGACAGGTCTCTCCTACGAGCAGTACTTC; cdr3_aa: CASSEGMTGLSYEQYF; v_call: TRBV28; j_call: TRBJ2-7; d_call: -; clone_size: few
cdr3_nt: TGTGCCAGTAGTCAGGGCTGGAACACTGAAGCTTTCTTT; cdr3_aa: CASSQGWNTEAFF; v_call: TRBV19; j_call: TRBJ1-1; d_call: -; clone_size: -
cdr3_nt: TGTGCCAGCAGTTTCTTCAGCGGCTCCTACGAGCAGTACTTC; cdr3_aa: CASSFFSGSYEQYF; v_call: TRBV27; j_call: TRBJ2-7; d_call: -; clone_size: few
cdr3_nt: TGTGCCAGCAGTTCGGGAGATACGCAGTATTTT; cdr3_aa: CASSSGDTQYF; v_call: TRBV6-2/TRBV6-3; j_call: TRBJ2-3; d_call: -; clone_size: few
cdr3_nt: TGTGCCAGCAGCCCGATCAGGGGGCCTTATAGCAATCAGCCCCAGCATTTT; cdr3_aa: CASSPIRGPYSNQPQHF; v_call: TRBV7-2; j_call: TRBJ1-5; d_call: TRBD1; clone_size: few
cdr3_nt: TGTGCCAGCATTGGGCTGAACACCGGGGAGCTGTTTTTT; cdr3_aa: CASIGLNTGELFF; v_call: TRBV6-5; j_call: TRBJ2-2; d_call: -; clone_size: many
cdr3_nt: TGTGCCAGCAGTTATCGAGGGGTTGAGGAGCAGTACTTC; cdr3_aa: CASSYRGVEEQYF; v_call: TRBV27; j_call: TRBJ2-7; d_call: -; clone_size: many
cdr3_nt: TGTGCCAGCAGTATTTTAGCTAGCAATCAGCCCCAGCATTTT; cdr3_aa: CASSILASNQPQHF; v_call: TRBV28; j_call: TRBJ1-5; d_call: -; clone_size: many
cdr3_nt: TGTGCCAGCAGTTTCTATTTTAGGGGGACGAACACTGAAGCTTTCTTT; cdr3_aa: CASSFYFRGTNTEAFF; v_call: TRBV27; j_call: TRBJ1-1; d_call: -; clone_size: -